These T cell receptor beta chains were read from a single sample in a study of monozygotic twins with inflammatory bowel disease. One entry per CDR3 protein, without DNA, is what TCRdb gives after re-calling the 5' RACE reads. The sample table sets out roughly 100,000 distinct CDR3 sequences. Material for sequencing was blood. The source is a human donor with ulcerative colitis or Crohn's disease, or a healthy co-twin of an affected twin (not recorded which). Each CDR3 is given with its conserved first and last residue. Each record gives: V gene, J gene, CDR3 protein.

V gene: TRBV20-1
J gene: TRBJ1-5
CDR3 protein: CSASSRQSQPQHF

V gene: TRBV27
J gene: TRBJ2-7
CDR3 protein: CASSLRLGNYEQYF

V gene: TRBV5-1
J gene: TRBJ2-3
CDR3 protein: CASSREQGGRDTQYF

V gene: TRBV7-6
J gene: TRBJ1-3
CDR3 protein: CASSLENGISGNTIYF

V gene: TRBV20-1
J gene: TRBJ2-2
CDR3 protein: CSARGDINTGELFF

V gene: TRBV7-3
J gene: TRBJ2-3
CDR3 protein: CASSLTRLAQDTQYF

V gene: TRBV19
J gene: TRBJ2-1
CDR3 protein: CASSTGIAVTYNEQFF

V gene: TRBV20-1
J gene: TRBJ1-1
CDR3 protein: CSARDGRNTEAFF

V gene: TRBV12-3/TRBV12-4
J gene: TRBJ1-5
CDR3 protein: CASSRASGARHF

V gene: TRBV12-3/TRBV12-4
J gene: TRBJ2-2
CDR3 protein: CASNGATTVYGELFF

V gene: TRBV7-2
J gene: TRBJ2-7
CDR3 protein: CASSLVGGRDYEQYF

V gene: TRBV20-1
J gene: TRBJ2-7
CDR3 protein: CSARAVGRTNYEQYF

V gene: TRBV6-2/TRBV6-3
J gene: TRBJ2-1
CDR3 protein: CASSYSFGGANEQFF

V gene: TRBV5-1
J gene: TRBJ2-1
CDR3 protein: CASSRGGGNEQFF

V gene: TRBV25-1
J gene: TRBJ2-7
CDR3 protein: CASSDRDRGHYEQYF

V gene: TRBV14
J gene: TRBJ2-5
CDR3 protein: CASSQELHSQETQYF

V gene: TRBV28
J gene: TRBJ2-7
CDR3 protein: CASSYFSQGYEQYF

V gene: TRBV24-1
J gene: TRBJ2-3
CDR3 protein: CATSDILGMDTQYF

V gene: TRBV20-1
J gene: TRBJ1-4
CDR3 protein: CSGQGLNEKLFF

V gene: TRBV6-1
J gene: TRBJ2-4
CDR3 protein: CASRPTSGRFQGKNIQYF

V gene: TRBV12-3/TRBV12-4
J gene: TRBJ1-6
CDR3 protein: CASSRGRRGGNSPLHF

V gene: TRBV5-1
J gene: TRBJ2-7
CDR3 protein: CASSLVLDKMSRKDF

V gene: TRBV29-1
J gene: TRBJ2-4
CDR3 protein: CSVQPDPHMQYF

V gene: TRBV27
J gene: TRBJ2-7
CDR3 protein: CASRLAGGGGEQYF

V gene: TRBV7-8
J gene: TRBJ2-7
CDR3 protein: CASSVTGVYEQYF

V gene: TRBV18
J gene: TRBJ2-4
CDR3 protein: CASSPLTHGGNIQYF

V gene: TRBV27
J gene: TRBJ1-2
CDR3 protein: CASSAAGRRVGYTF

V gene: TRBV29-1
J gene: TRBJ2-5
CDR3 protein: CSVSFGTLQETQYF

V gene: TRBV7-3
J gene: TRBJ2-3
CDR3 protein: CASSFSSGGGSAQYF